Presented here are 8 T cell receptor beta chains from one specimen sequenced in a study of blood T cell repertoires in COVID-19. Sequencing used immunoSEQ multiplex PCR; TCRdb keeps in-frame clones, though not all of them. The sample has over 85,000 clones, approximately 82% seen once; the top ten hold around 3.5%. Source material: peripheral blood. These TCRs come from a woman aged 80 or older with acute or convalescent COVID-19.

The chain joins TRBV5-1 to TRBJ1-5; the D is unclear. The CDR3 covers 13 residues. V dropped 4 bases and J dropped 4 bases, with 9 bases sitting between them. Germline CDR1 is SGHRS and CDR2 is YFSETQ. The CDR3 sequence is CASSPELNQPQHF. CDR3 DNA sequence: TGCGCCAGCAGCCCGGAGTTGAATCAGCCCCAGCATTTT.

In this sample, this clone turned up once. The chain couples TRBV4-2 to TRBJ1-3; the match to TRBD1 covers 7 bases. Germline loops: CDR1 LGHNA, CDR2 YNFKEQ. The CDR3 covers 19 residues. J was trimmed by 2 bases and V by 2 bases; bases with no gene match: 15. The CDR3 loop is CASSQSSSGRGQTGNTIYF. The CDR3 nucleotides read TGTGCCAGCAGCCAAAGCTCTTCAGGCCGGGGACAGACTGGAAACACCATATATTTT.

This clone was observed a handful of times. The chain recombines TRBV6-5 with TRBJ1-2; D is unclear. V lost 7 bases and J 1 base, leaving 13 bases between the germline ends. Germline V gene lookup returns CDR1 MNHEY and CDR2 SVGAGI. The CDR3 has 14 amino acids. The CDR3 sequence is CASTAGFINYGYTF. The CDR3 nucleotides are TGTGCCAGCACGGCGGGGTTTATTAACTATGGCTACACCTTC.

The chain combines TRBV19 with TRBJ2-2; D perhaps matches TRBD2 (5 bases). Trimming left V 6 bases short and J 6 bases short, with 11 bases between. Germline V gives CDR1 LNHDA, CDR2 SQIVND (reference sequence). This CDR3 is built from 13 residues. The DNA of the CDR3 is TGTGCCAGTAGAAGCCCTAGCCCCGGGGAGCTGTTTTTT. This translates into CASRSPSPGELFF.

This chain links TRBV24-1 with TRBJ2-5; D gene uncertain. V lost 0 bases and J 2 bases, leaving 6 bases between the germline ends. The CDR3 loop spans 14 amino acids. CDR1 is KGHDR and CDR2 is SFDVKD in the germline V gene. The CDR3 nucleotides are TGTGCCACCAGTGATTTGTCAAATCAAGAGACCCAGTACTTC. It is translated as CATSDLSNQETQYF.

The chain uses TRBV28 and TRBJ1-2, with 7 bases fitting TRBD1. Per the germline V gene, CDR1 is MDHEN and CDR2 is SYDVKM. V was pared by 8 bases and J by 3 bases, with 3 bases of the junction left unmatched. CDR3 length equals 12 residues. CDR3 protein: CASLGQYYGYTF. The DNA of the CDR3 is TGTGCCAGCTTGGGACAGTACTATGGCTACACCTTC.

V is TRBV5-1 and J is TRBJ2-2; TRBD2 matches 14 bases. The CDR3 has 20 amino acids. Losses at the gene ends were 2 bases for V and 0 bases for J; bases not matched to a gene: 9. Germline loops: CDR1 SGHRS, CDR2 YFSETQ. The CDR3 nucleotides read TGCGCCAGCAGCTTACGGACCCGGACTAGCGGGGGGTCGAACACCGGGGAGCTGTTTTTT. Its translation is CASSLRTRTSGGSNTGELFF.

The rearrangement joins TRBV11-2 to TRBJ2-5; TRBD2 is a possible D gene (6 bases). The germline V and J ends were trimmed by 3 bases and 3 bases, with 8 bases remaining between them. Germline CDR1 and CDR2: SGHAT and FQNNGV. This CDR3 contains 13 residues. CDR3 nucleotide sequence: TGTGCCAGCAGCTTCGGGGGTGAAGAGACCCAGTACTTC. This gives the protein CASSFGGEETQYF. The full variable domain, completed using reference TRBV11-2 and TRBJ2-5, is EAGVAQSPRYKIIEKRQSVAFWCNPISGHATLYWYQQILGQGPKLLIQFQNNGVVDDSQLPKDRFSAERLKGVDSTLKIQPAKLEDSAVYLCASSFGGEETQYFGPGTRLLVL.